The 26 T cell receptor beta chains below all came from one sample that was sequenced in a study of blood T cell repertoires in COVID-19. Sequencing was performed with immunoSEQ multiplex PCR; in TCRdb, only in-frame clones are kept and a portion is missing. The sample gives around 180,000 clones, approximately 79% of which show up once; around a sixth is in the top ten. Sequencing was done on a sample of peripheral blood. These receptors were obtained from a man between 60 and 75 years old with active or convalescent COVID-19.

The V and J genes are TRBV25-1 and TRBJ1-2; D possibly corresponds to TRBD1 (5 bases). V was cut by 6 bases and J by 14 bases, with 19 bases left in between. The CDR3 totals 12 residues. Germline CDR1 reads MGHDK; CDR2 reads SYGVNS. In DNA, the CDR3 is TGTGCCAGCAGCCCTTCGACAGCCCTGATAACCTTC. Its protein is CASSPSTALITF.

This rearrangement joins TRBV5-6 to TRBJ2-7; 8 nucleotides agree with TRBD2. Germline loops: CDR1 SGHDT, CDR2 YYEEEE. This CDR3 is 14 amino acids long. Germline trimming cut 2 bases from V and 4 bases from J; bases unmatched to any gene: 5. This CDR3 is CASSLGTRGYEQYF. Written as DNA, the CDR3 is TGTGCCAGCAGCTTAGGGACTAGGGGGTACGAGCAGTACTTC.

V gene TRBV27 combines with J gene TRBJ2-5, with 8 bases lining up with TRBD2. Germline V lookup: CDR1 MNHEY, CDR2 SMNVEV (reference sequence). V lost 3 bases and J lost 1; bases outside the gene matches: 4. CDR3 length: 15 residues. CDR3 sequence: CASSLQLAAQETQYF. The DNA of the CDR3 is TGTGCCAGCAGTTTGCAACTAGCGGCCCAAGAGACCCAGTACTTC.

The genes are TRBV5-4 and TRBJ2-6; 8 bases match TRBD2. Trimming at V came to 4 bases and at J to 4 bases, leaving 10 bases not matched to a gene. Per the germline V gene, CDR1 is SGHNT and CDR2 is YYREEE (reference sequence). The length of the CDR3 is 17 residues. The CDR3 here is CASSPSSGSSGANVLTF. CDR3 sequence (DNA): TGTGCCAGCAGCCCATCCAGCGGGAGTTCCGGGGCCAACGTCCTGACTTTC.

This chain joins TRBV19 and TRBJ2-5; D is ambiguous. Trimming removed 5 bases at V and 7 bases at J, with 11 bases between. This CDR3 has 12 residues. Germline loops: CDR1 LNHDA, CDR2 SQIVND (reference sequence). In DNA, the CDR3 is TGTGCCAGTAGTGTCCGCCCCGGGACCCAGTACTTC. Residues: CASSVRPGTQYF.

This clone was counted a single time. The V call is TRBV4-1, the J call TRBJ2-1; D might be TRBD2 (5 bases). Per germline, CDR1 MGHRA and CDR2 YSYEKL. Between the trimmed V and J ends, which lost 0 bases and 8 bases, there was a span of 8 bases. This CDR3 spans 13 amino acids. DNA for the CDR3: TGCGCCAGCAGCCAAGAAGAGGGCTATGAGCAGTTCTTC. Protein product: CASSQEEGYEQFF.

This rearrangement joins TRBV27 to TRBJ2-7, with D tentatively TRBD2 (6 bases). The CDR3 covers 14 residues. The germline V and J ends were trimmed by 8 bases and 7 bases, with 21 bases remaining between them. Germline V gene lookup returns CDR1 MNHEY and CDR2 SMNVEV (reference sequence). The DNA of the CDR3 is TGTGCCAGCTGCGATTTGGGGGGAGATTGTGAGCAGTACTTC. It encodes CASCDLGGDCEQYF.

This clone has more than one count but fewer than ten. The rearrangement links TRBV18 to TRBJ1-5, with D maybe TRBD1 (5 bases). Germline V gene data show CDR1 as KGHSH and CDR2 as LQKENI. CDR3 length: 15 residues. V lost 3 bases and J lost 6, with 15 bases in between. This CDR3 is CASSPEGASGQPQHF. CDR3 nucleotides: TGTGCCAGCTCACCCGAAGGGGCCAGTGGTCAGCCCCAGCATTTT.

This clone was recorded a few times. This chain connects TRBV5-4 to TRBJ1-3; 9 positions agree with TRBD1. Germline V lookup: CDR1 SGHNT, CDR2 YYREEE (reference sequence). This CDR3 is built from 14 residues. J lost 4 bases, V lost 7 bases, and 6 bases had no gene match. The CDR3 reads CASWDRAGGNTIYF. The CDR3 region has the DNA TGTGCCAGCTGGGACAGGGCTGGAGGAAACACCATATATTTT.

This clone was seen a handful of times. The chain carries TRBV6-5 and TRBJ1-5, with unresolved D. Trimming took off 4 bases at V and 6 bases at J, with 13 bases between the two ends. Germline V gives CDR1 MNHEY, CDR2 SVGAGI. This CDR3 has 14 residues. The CDR3 spells CASSSERVGQPQHF. The CDR3 DNA reads TGTGCCAGCAGTTCAGAGAGGGTTGGTCAGCCCCAGCATTTT.

The J gene is TRBJ1-2, the V gene TRBV5-6; 7 nucleotides match TRBD1. The CDR3 extends over 14 amino acids. Germline CDR1 reads SGHDT; CDR2 reads YYEEEE. Trimming removed 1 base from V and 4 bases from J; junction bases left unmatched: 4. CDR3 DNA sequence: TGTGCCAGCAGCTTGAGGACAGGCCTCTATGGCTACACCTTC. Residues: CASSLRTGLYGYTF.

The rearrangement uses TRBV6-1 and TRBJ1-5; 7 bases are shared with TRBD1. V shed 2 bases, J shed 6 bases, and the junction held 4 bases outside the gene matches. The length of the CDR3 is 14 residues. In germline, CDR1 is MNHNS, CDR2 SASEGT. For the CDR3, the DNA is TGTGCCAGCAGTGAACTTTGGACAGGTCAGCCCCAGCATTTT. Translating gives CASSELWTGQPQHF.

This clone was recorded a few times. The V gene is TRBV28, the J gene TRBJ1-1; D call uncertain. Germline-derived CDR1 and CDR2 are MDHEN and SYDVKM. The V end lost 2 bases, the J end lost 5 bases, and 12 bases lay between the germline ends. CDR3 length: 14 amino acids. CDR3 sequence (DNA): TGTGCCAGCAGTTTAGTGGGAGAATGGACTGAAGCTTTCTTT. It is translated as CASSLVGEWTEAFF.

DNA of the CDR3: TGTGCCAGCAGCCAGCGGCAGGGGGGAACAGATACGCAGTATTTT. This encodes CASSQRQGGTDTQYF. V usage is TRBV3-1 (or the pseudogene TRBV3-2) and J usage is TRBJ2-3; a weak D match, TRBD1 (7 bases). Trimming cost V 3 bases and J 3 bases, with 13 bases left between them. The germline V gene encodes CDR1 LGHDT and CDR2 YNNKEL (reference sequence). CDR3 size: 15 residues.

There are a few counts of this clone. The V gene is TRBV12-3 or TRBV12-4, the J gene TRBJ2-2, with unresolved D. Trimming removed 6 bases at V and 7 bases at J, with 6 bases between. This CDR3 is 11 amino acids long. CDR3 amino acids: CASSRIGELFF. The CDR3 DNA follows: TGTGCCAGCAGCCGTATCGGGGAGCTGTTTTTT.

The V gene is TRBV9, the J gene TRBJ2-5; perhaps TRBD1 as D (6 bases). CDR1 SGDLS and CDR2 YYNGEE come from the germline V gene. CDR3 size: 14 residues. Trimming pared 0 bases from V and 5 bases from J, leaving 11 bases between. CDR3 protein: CASSVEGGGETQYF. The DNA for the CDR3 is TGTGCCAGCAGCGTAGAGGGTGGGGGCGAGACCCAGTACTTC.

The CDR3 protein is CASSLARRRSYEQYF. The CDR3 DNA follows: TGTGCCAGCAGCTTAGCTCGGAGGCGCTCCTACGAGCAGTACTTC. The chain uses TRBV7-8 and TRBJ2-7, with D maybe TRBD2 (5 bases). V lost 0 bases, J lost 0 bases, and 9 bases lay in between. This CDR3 has 15 residues. CDR1 SGHVS and CDR2 FQNEAQ come from the germline V gene.

The chain links TRBV5-1 to TRBJ1-3, with D possibly matching TRBD1 (5 bases). CDR1 and CDR2 from the germline V gene are SGHRS and YFSETQ. CDR3 length: 16 amino acids. Deletions cut 4 bases from V and 1 base from J, with 15 bases between. CDR3 DNA sequence: TGCGCCAGCAGCCTTGGACCTCCAGGGTCTGGAAACACCATATATTTT. Its translation is CASSLGPPGSGNTIYF.

This clone came up a few times. The J gene is TRBJ2-7, the V gene TRBV7-3; a weak D match, TRBD2 (5 bases). This CDR3 has 14 residues. V lost 5 bases, J lost 1 base, and 12 bases lay in between. Looked up from germline, CDR1 is SGHTA and CDR2 is FQGTGA. This CDR3 is CASSLGAASYEQYF. CDR3 DNA sequence: TGTGCCAGCAGCCTTGGAGCGGCTTCCTACGAGCAGTACTTC. Full variable domain (missing parts from reference TRBV7-3 and TRBJ2-7): GAGVSQTPSNKVTEKGKYVELRCDPISGHTALYWYRQSLGQGPEFLIYFQGTGAADDSGLPNDRFFAVRPEGSVSTLKIQRTERGDSAVYLCASSLGAASYEQYFGPGTRLTVT.

This clone has only one observation. J is TRBJ2-2 and V is TRBV19; D call uncertain. V was trimmed by 6 bases and J by 5 bases, leaving 10 bases between them. The CDR3 runs 13 residues. Germline V gene sequence: CDR1 LNHDA, CDR2 SQIVND (reference sequence). As DNA, the CDR3 is TGTGCCAGTAGCCCTGCGTTGACCGGGGAGCTGTTTTTT. It specifies CASSPALTGELFF.

The CDR3 DNA is TGTGCCAGCAGTCCCAGGGTGGCCCAGTACTTC. As protein: CASSPRVAQYF. The chain couples TRBV11-2 to TRBJ2-5; weak D call: TRBD1 (5 bases). CDR3 length: 11 residues. V lost 6 bases to trimming and J lost 9 bases, with 11 bases between them. Germline CDR1 reads SGHAT; CDR2 reads FQNNGV.

This clone was counted many times. The chain uses TRBV11-3 and TRBJ2-7; the match to TRBD1 covers 8 bases. Losses at the gene ends were 2 bases for V and 6 bases for J; bases not matched to a gene: 3. Germline assignment: CDR1 SGHNT and CDR2 YENEEA. The CDR3 is 13 residues long. The CDR3 protein is CASSLRQGAEQYF. The CDR3 DNA reads as TGTGCCAGCAGCTTAAGGCAGGGGGCCGAGCAGTACTTC.

This clone was detected only a few times. The chain links TRBV7-2 to TRBJ2-3; tentatively, D is TRBD2 (5 bases). The germline V gene has CDR1 SGHTA and CDR2 FQGNSA. The CDR3 sequence is 14 residues long. The ends were cut back, 5 bases at V and 8 bases at J, with 17 bases in the middle. CDR3 protein: CASSLKGLIGTQYF. CDR3 sequence (DNA): TGTGCCAGCAGCCTGAAAGGACTGATTGGTACGCAGTATTTT.

This clone appeared a few times. V usage is TRBV11-2 and J usage is TRBJ2-2; TRBD2 might be the D (5 bases). Between the trimmed V and J ends, which lost 4 bases and 0 bases, there was a span of 15 bases. CDR1 is SGHAT and CDR2 is FQNNGV in the germline V gene. This CDR3 spans 17 amino acids. DNA of the CDR3: TGTGCCAGCAGCTCCGGGGAGTGGGATGCGAACACCGGGGAGCTGTTTTTT. Amino acids: CASSSGEWDANTGELFF.

The chain employs TRBV4-3 and TRBJ1-6; the D gene is possibly TRBD1 (5 bases). In germline, CDR1 is LGHNA, CDR2 YSLEER. Trimming pared 0 bases from V and 9 bases from J, leaving 9 bases between. This CDR3 is built from 14 residues. Written as DNA, the CDR3 is TGCGCCAGCAGCCAAGATGGCGGGGCTTCACCCCTCCACTTT. Translating gives CASSQDGGASPLHF.

In this sample, this clone turned up a few times. The rearrangement joins TRBV5-6 to TRBJ2-2, with 13 nucleotides matching TRBD2. The CDR3 consists of 16 residues. The ends lost 0 bases at V and 7 bases at J; junction bases unmatched: 3. The germline V gene encodes CDR1 SGHDT and CDR2 YYEEEE. In nucleotides, the CDR3 is TGTGCCAGCAGCTTGGGACTAGCGGGAGGTCACGGGGAGCTGTTTTTT. This codes for CASSLGLAGGHGELFF.